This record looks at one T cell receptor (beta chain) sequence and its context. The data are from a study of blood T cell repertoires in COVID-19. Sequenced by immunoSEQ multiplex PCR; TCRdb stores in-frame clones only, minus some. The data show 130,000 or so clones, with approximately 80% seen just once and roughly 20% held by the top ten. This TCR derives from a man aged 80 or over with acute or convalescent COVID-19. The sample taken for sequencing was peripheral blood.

DNA for the CDR3: TGTGCCAGCAGTTACGGGCAAATGAACACTGAAGCTTTCTTT. Amino acid sequence: CASSYGQMNTEAFF. The V call is TRBV6-6, the J call TRBJ1-1; D gene ambiguous. V was trimmed by 2 bases and J by 0 bases, leaving 7 bases between them. This CDR3 is built from 14 residues. CDR1 is MNHNY and CDR2 is SVGAGI in the germline V gene (reference sequence).